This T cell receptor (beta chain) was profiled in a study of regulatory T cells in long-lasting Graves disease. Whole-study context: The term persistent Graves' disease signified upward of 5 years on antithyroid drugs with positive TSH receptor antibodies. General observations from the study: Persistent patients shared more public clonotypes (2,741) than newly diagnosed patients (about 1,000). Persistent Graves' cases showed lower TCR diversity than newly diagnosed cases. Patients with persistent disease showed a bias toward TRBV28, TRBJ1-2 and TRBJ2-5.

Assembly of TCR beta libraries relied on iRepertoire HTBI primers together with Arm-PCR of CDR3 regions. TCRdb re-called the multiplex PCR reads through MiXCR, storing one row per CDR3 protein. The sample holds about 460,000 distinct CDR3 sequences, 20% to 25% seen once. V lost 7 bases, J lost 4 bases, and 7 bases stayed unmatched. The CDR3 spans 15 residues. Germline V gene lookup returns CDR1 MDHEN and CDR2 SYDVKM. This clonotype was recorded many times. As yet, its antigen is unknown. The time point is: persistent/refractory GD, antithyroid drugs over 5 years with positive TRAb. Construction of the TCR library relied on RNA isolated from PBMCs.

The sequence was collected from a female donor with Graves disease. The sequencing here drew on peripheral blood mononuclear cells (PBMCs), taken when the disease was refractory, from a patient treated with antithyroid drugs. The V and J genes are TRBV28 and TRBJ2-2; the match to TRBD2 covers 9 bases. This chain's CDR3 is CASNPGTSLTGELFF. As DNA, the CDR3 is TGTGCCAGCAACCCCGGGACTAGCCTCACCGGGGAGCTGTTTTTT.